Listed below are T cell receptor beta chains from one sample, sequenced in a study of blood T cell repertoires in COVID-19. Sequencing used immunoSEQ multiplex PCR; TCRdb keeps in-frame clones, though not all of them. The table records roughly 410,000 clones, about nine tenths of them present only once. The specimen sequenced was peripheral blood. These receptors originate from a woman aged 40 to 55 with COVID-19, enrolled during active disease. Each CDR3 is given with its conserved first and last residue. The D gene is left open where the match is weak. Some rows have no size entry. The others give once, few or many, or a class for an expanded clone.

J	size	D	V	DNA	CDR3
TRBJ2-3	-	-	TRBV6-2/TRBV6-3	TGTGCCAGCAGTTACGGGGCAAGCACAGATACGCAGTATTTT	CASSYGASTDTQYF
TRBJ1-2	few	TRBD1	TRBV10-3	TGTGCCATCAGTGAGACAGGGGGTAACGATGGCTACACCTTC	CAISETGGNDGYTF
TRBJ2-7	-	TRBD2	TRBV11-1	TGTGCCAGCAGCCGCTCTCGGCTAGCGGGTTACTACGAGCAGTACTTC	CASSRSRLAGYYEQYF
TRBJ1-2	-	-	TRBV5-5	TGTGCCAGCAGCTTGGCCGGGGGATCAAGCTACACCTTC	CASSLAGGSSYTF
TRBJ2-1	-	-	TRBV19	TGTGCCAGTACCCCACGGGGAGGGGGGACCTACAATGAGCAGTTCTTC	CASTPRGGGTYNEQFF
TRBJ2-2	-	-	TRBV19	TGTGCCAGTAGCGGGAACACCGGGGAGCTGTTTTTT	CASSGNTGELFF
TRBJ1-1	-	-	TRBV10-3	TGTGCCATCAGTCCAGGGAAGGGGACTGAAGCTTTCTTT	CAISPGKGTEAFF
TRBJ1-1	-	TRBD1	TRBV5-6	TGTGCCAGCAGCATCCGCCGGTACAGGGGCATGAACACTGAAGCTTTCTTT	CASSIRRYRGMNTEAFF
TRBJ2-1	-	TRBD2	TRBV7-9	TGTGCCAGCAGCGTTCTAGCGGGAGGATACAATGAGCAGTTCTTC	CASSVLAGGYNEQFF
TRBJ1-5	-	TRBD1	TRBV10-3	TGTGCCACCTGGACAGGGGATAGCAATCAGCCCCAGCATTTT	CATWTGDSNQPQHF
TRBJ2-5	-	TRBD2	TRBV5-1	TGCGCCAGCAGCTCGGGCCGGGGGGTGGAGACCCAGTACTTC	CASSSGRGVETQYF
TRBJ2-7	-	TRBD1	TRBV14	TGTGCCAGCAGCCGACAACCCGGGACAGGGTATATCGAGCAGTACTTC	CASSRQPGTGYIEQYF
TRBJ1-5	once	TRBD1	TRBV28	TGTGCCAGCAGTACAGGGGGCCACAATCAGCCCCAGCATTTT	CASSTGGHNQPQHF
TRBJ1-6	-	TRBD1	TRBV18	TGTGCCAGCTCACCTGAGGGGGCCAATTCACCCCTCCACTTT	CASSPEGANSPLHF